These 26 T cell receptor beta chains came from one sample sequenced in a study of response to subunit inactivated influenza vaccine. TCRdb processed the RT-PCR reads anew with MiXCR; each CDR3 protein has one entry. This table has 500,000 to 650,000 distinct CDR3 sequences, 6.5% to 8% appearing once. This sample comprised PBMCs from blood, obtained less than 30 months after vaccination. The receptors originated from a man between 50 and 69 years old who received an inactivated influenza vaccine.

This clonotype was found many times. At one of its ends the junction is not consistent with the germline gene, which may arise from a read error. This chain links TRBV5-6 with TRBJ1-3; tentative D call: TRBD1 (5 bases). CDR3 length equals 14 residues. Looked up from germline, CDR1 is SGHDT and CDR2 is YYEEEE. The CDR3 coding sequence is TGTGCCAGCACCTTGAGGGACGTAGGAAACACCATATATTTT. Encoded protein: CASTLRDVGNTIYF.

This clonotype was picked up a small number of times. The rearrangement uses TRBV12-3 or TRBV12-4 and TRBJ2-2; 7 bases line up with TRBD2. V lost 0 bases to trimming and J lost 6 bases; unmatched junction nucleotides: 4. The CDR3 has 15 amino acids. CDR3 nucleotide sequence: TGTGCCAGCAGTTTAGCGACCCGGGGGGCCGGGGAGCTGTTTTTT. Protein sequence: CASSLATRGAGELFF.

The chain has TRBV10-3 and TRBJ2-7; either TRBD1 or TRBD2 may fit D (6 bases each). The CDR3 spans 13 residues. V was trimmed by 10 bases and J by 5 bases, leaving 18 bases between them. CDR1 and CDR2 from the germline V gene are ENHRY and SYGVKD. The CDR3 spells CATQPGGGHEQYF. CDR3 nucleotide sequence: TGTGCCACCCAGCCCGGGGGCGGGCACGAGCAGTACTTC.

The genes are TRBV20-1 and TRBJ2-4, with 8 bases matching TRBD2. The CDR3 sequence is 16 residues long. With 6 bases clipped from V and 0 bases from J, the junction kept 10 bases outside the gene matches. The germline V gene encodes CDR1 DFQATT and CDR2 SNEGSKA (reference sequence). CDR3 coding DNA: TGCAGTGCCCCTCCGGGGGGGGGCCTAGCCAAAAACATTCAGTACTTC. This gives the protein CSAPPGGGLAKNIQYF.

The rearrangement links TRBV5-6 to TRBJ2-3; 7 bases are shared with TRBD1. The CDR3 loop spans 16 amino acids. The germline gives CDR1 SGHDT, CDR2 YYEEEE. The V segment lost 1 base and the J segment 4 bases; nucleotides outside the gene matches: 9. CDR3 loop: CASSLLLGQTSDTQYF. In DNA form, the CDR3 reads TGTGCCAGCAGCTTGTTATTGGGACAGACCTCAGATACGCAGTATTTT.

This rearrangement joins TRBV7-2 to TRBJ1-6; D is possibly TRBD1 (6 bases). Germline V CDR1 and CDR2: SGHTA, FQGNSA. V lost 1 base and J 6 bases, leaving 13 bases between the germline ends. This CDR3 spans 16 amino acids. This chain's CDR3 is CASSLVGTWSNSPLHF. The DNA of the CDR3 is TGTGCCAGCAGCTTAGTCGGGACATGGTCTAATTCACCCCTCCACTTT. The full variable domain, rest sourced from reference TRBV7-2 and TRBJ1-6, is GAGVSQSPSNKVTEKGKDVELRCDPISGHTALYWYRQSLGQGLEFLIYFQGNSAPDKSGLPSDRFSAERTGGSVSTLTIQRTQQEDSAVYLCASSLVGTWSNSPLHFGNGTRLTVT.

This clonotype showed up just a few times. Germline and junction disagree at one end, which may indicate a read error. This chain uses TRBV5-1 with TRBJ2-7; TRBD2 aligns across 7 bases. Germline CDR1 SGHRS, CDR2 YFSETQ. The CDR3 sequence is 13 residues long. CDR3 DNA: TGCGCTAGCAGTCCGGGACTACTCGACGAGCAGTACTTC. Its protein is CASSPGLLDEQYF. Full variable domain (rest looked up from reference TRBV5-1 and TRBJ2-7): KAGVTQTPRYLIKTRGQQVTLSCSPISGHRSVSWYQQTPGQGLQFLFEYFSETQRNKGNFPGRFSGRQFSNSRSEMNVSTLELGDSALYLCASSPGLLDEQYFGPGTRLTVT.

This clonotype was observed many times. The DNA of the CDR3 is TGCGCCAGCAGCCCACTAGGACTAGCGGGGGATAACCAAGAGACCCAGTACTTC. As protein: CASSPLGLAGDNQETQYF. The chain uses TRBV5-1 and TRBJ2-5, with 13 positions matching TRBD2. CDR1 and CDR2 from the germline V gene are SGHRS and YFSETQ. V was pared by 4 bases and J by 0 bases, with 9 bases of the junction left unmatched. The CDR3 sequence is 18 residues long.

This clonotype was recorded a few times. The chain has TRBV3-1 and TRBJ2-1, with 7 bases identical to TRBD2. V trimming: 5 bases; J trimming: 9 bases; junction bases outside the gene matches: 10. In germline, CDR1 is LGHDT, CDR2 YNNKEL (reference sequence). The CDR3 extends over 14 amino acids. Here the CDR3 reads CASSSAGFPSEQFF. The CDR3 DNA reads as TGTGCCAGCAGCTCAGCGGGATTTCCTTCTGAGCAGTTCTTC.

This clonotype was seen a handful of times. The chain combines TRBV5-1 with TRBJ2-7; 11 bases map to TRBD2. The CDR3 runs to 16 residues. Per germline, CDR1 SGHRS and CDR2 YFSETQ. V shed 5 bases and J 5 bases; nucleotides not matched to a gene: 12. The CDR3 coding sequence is TGCGCCAGCAGTTTTACGGTAGCGGGGGGGCCGAACGAGCAGTACTTC. This translates into CASSFTVAGGPNEQYF.

The chain carries TRBV2 and TRBJ2-3, with 11 nucleotides matching TRBD1. Per germline, CDR1 SNHLY and CDR2 FYNNEI. J lost 3 bases, V lost 6 bases, and 5 bases had no gene match. This CDR3 comprises 15 residues. The CDR3 DNA sequence: TGTGCCAGCAGACTAGGACAGGGGGCAACAGATACGCAGTATTTT. This translates into CASRLGQGATDTQYF.

This clonotype was seen many times. The chain links TRBV28 to TRBJ2-7; 9 bases agree with TRBD1. Germline V gene lookup returns CDR1 MDHEN and CDR2 SYDVKM. The CDR3 runs to 16 residues. V was pared by 4 bases and J by 3 bases, with 10 bases of the junction left unmatched. The chain's CDR3 is CASSSGTGPYRYEQYF. The CDR3 region has the DNA TGTGCCAGCAGTTCCGGGACAGGGCCTTATCGCTACGAGCAGTACTTC. Supplemented by reference TRBV28 and TRBJ2-7, the full variable domain reads DVKVTQSSRYLVKRTGEKVFLECVQDMDHENMFWYRQDPGLGLRLIYFSYDVKMKEKGDIPEGYSVSREKKERFSLILESASTNQTSMYLCASSSGTGPYRYEQYFGPGTRLTVT.

A few counts support this clonotype. J is TRBJ2-4 and V is TRBV7-2, with TRBD1 matching 7 bases. The germline V gene encodes CDR1 SGHTA and CDR2 FQGNSA. The CDR3 has 14 residues. With 3 bases clipped from V and 2 bases from J, the junction kept 1 base outside the gene matches. CDR3 loop: CASSLGQTKNIQYF. DNA for the CDR3: TGTGCCAGCAGCTTGGGACAGACCAAAAACATTCAGTACTTC. The variable domain in full, with the rest retrieved from reference TRBV7-2 and TRBJ2-4, is GAGVSQSPSNKVTEKGKDVELRCDPISGHTALYWYRQSLGQGLEFLIYFQGNSAPDKSGLPSDRFSAERTGGSVSTLTIQRTQQEDSAVYLCASSLGQTKNIQYFGAGTRLSVL.

V gene TRBV20-1 combines with J gene TRBJ2-7; TRBD1 agrees at 8 bases. CDR1 is DFQATT, CDR2 SNEGSKA, per germline (reference sequence). V gave up 1 base and J gave up 9 bases; unmatched junction bases: 2. There are 11 residues in the CDR3. The CDR3 sequence: CSARVGTGQYF. CDR3 DNA: TGCAGTGCTAGAGTTGGGACAGGGCAGTACTTC.

This clonotype was seen many times. CDR3 residues: CASSYGGVASEGYTF. The DNA for the CDR3 is TGTGCCAGCAGTTACGGGGGGGTAGCATCAGAAGGCTACACCTTC. The rearrangement uses TRBV6-5 and TRBJ1-2; a possible D gene is TRBD1 (5 bases). Trimming left V 2 bases short and J 8 bases short, with 18 bases between. This CDR3 region has 15 residues. Germline-derived CDR1 and CDR2 are MNHEY and SVGAGI.

The V and J genes are TRBV7-2 and TRBJ1-4; D might be TRBD1 (6 bases). Germline assignment: CDR1 SGHTA and CDR2 FQGNSA. The CDR3 has 14 amino acids. Trimming took 5 bases from V and 8 from J, leaving 15 bases between them. CDR3 sequence (DNA): TGTGCCAGCAGCCCCCAGGGGAGCTGGGAAAAACTGTTTTTT. Translated: CASSPQGSWEKLFF.

This chain joins TRBV28 and TRBJ1-4; D gene uncertain. Germline V gives CDR1 MDHEN, CDR2 SYDVKM. The CDR3 is 17 residues long. V dropped 4 bases and J dropped 0 bases, with 15 bases sitting between them. The CDR3 sequence is CASSWRAPLSTNEKLFF. CDR3 nucleotide sequence: TGTGCCAGCAGTTGGAGGGCCCCCCTTTCAACTAATGAAAAACTGTTTTTT. Combining the CDR3 with reference TRBV28 and TRBJ1-4 gives the whole variable domain DVKVTQSSRYLVKRTGEKVFLECVQDMDHENMFWYRQDPGLGLRLIYFSYDVKMKEKGDIPEGYSVSREKKERFSLILESASTNQTSMYLCASSWRAPLSTNEKLFFGSGTQLSVL.

This chain uses TRBV28 with TRBJ2-4, with D perhaps matching TRBD2 (6 bases). The CDR3 is 13 residues long. Trimming pared 2 bases from V and 6 bases from J, leaving 8 bases between. The germline CDR1 and CDR2 sequences are MDHEN and SYDVKM. The CDR3 DNA reads as TGTGCCAGCAGTTTACGGGGGAGAAACATTCAGTACTTC. Amino acids: CASSLRGRNIQYF.

The J gene is TRBJ2-7, the V gene TRBV29-1, with no clear D. The CDR3 runs to 11 residues. CDR1 is SQVTM, CDR2 ANQGSEA, per germline. The V and J ends lost 5 bases and 1 base respectively, with 6 bases between them. The CDR3 reads CSVSSSYEQYF. CDR3 in DNA: TGCAGCGTTTCGTCTTCCTACGAGCAGTACTTC.

This clonotype was counted a few times. The J gene is TRBJ2-1, the V gene TRBV19; 8 bases fit TRBD2. The CDR3 loop spans 13 amino acids. Germline lookup yields CDR1 LNHDA and CDR2 SQIVND (reference sequence). Trimming took 10 bases from V and 6 from J; bases not matched to a gene: 8. The CDR3 reads CAISRGGSNEQFF. As DNA, the CDR3 is TGTGCCATAAGCCGGGGGGGTAGCAATGAGCAGTTCTTC.

The chain recombines TRBV4-2 with TRBJ2-2, with unresolved D. This CDR3 spans 13 amino acids. Germline CDR1 LGHNA, CDR2 YNFKEQ. With 4 bases removed from V and 7 bases from J, the gap between germline ends came to 10 bases. The CDR3 region has the DNA TGTGCCAGCAGCCTTGAGATCGGCGGGGAGCTGTTTTTT. This translates into CASSLEIGGELFF.

This clonotype was detected only a few times. The J gene is TRBJ1-2, the V gene TRBV7-9, with D uncertain. The CDR3 covers 13 residues. Trimming pared 5 bases from V and 3 bases from J, leaving 10 bases between. Germline V gene lookup returns CDR1 SEHNR and CDR2 FQNEAQ (reference sequence). CDR3 nucleotide sequence: TGTGCCAGCAGCCGTAGCTTAGACTATGGCTACACCTTC. Amino acid sequence: CASSRSLDYGYTF.

This clonotype turned up a few times. The J gene is TRBJ2-7, the V gene TRBV3-1; 11 bases align to TRBD1. V lost 3 bases, J lost 3 bases, and 4 bases stayed unmatched. The CDR3 extends over 15 amino acids. Germline values: CDR1 LGHDT, CDR2 YNNKEL (reference sequence). The CDR3 nucleotides read TGTGCCAGCAGCCATTCCGGGACAGGGGGCTACGAGCAGTACTTC. Its protein is CASSHSGTGGYEQYF.

This clonotype was detected many times. This chain uses TRBV6-1 with TRBJ1-4, with a possible D match to TRBD1 (5 bases). The germline CDR1 and CDR2 sequences are MNHNS and SASEGT. The CDR3 runs 14 residues. V dropped 6 bases and J dropped 8 bases, with 16 bases sitting between them. The CDR3 coding sequence is TGTGCCAGCAGGCCTTGGAGGGGAGGCGAAAAACTGTTTTTT. Translated: CASRPWRGGEKLFF.

This clonotype appeared many times. The rearrangement joins TRBV10-3 to TRBJ2-5; 7 bases agree with TRBD1. The germline V gene encodes CDR1 ENHRY and CDR2 SYGVKD. The CDR3 runs 15 residues. With 6 bases clipped from V and 2 bases from J, the junction kept 9 bases outside the gene matches. The CDR3 nucleotides read TGTGCCATCAGGAAGAAACAGGGGCCACAAGAGACCCAGTACTTC. Protein sequence: CAIRKKQGPQETQYF.

The chain uses TRBV5-1 and TRBJ1-6, with D uncertain. CDR1 is SGHRS and CDR2 is YFSETQ in the germline V gene. The CDR3 has 16 residues. Trimming pared 0 bases from V and 7 bases from J, leaving 14 bases between. CDR3 loop: CASSLVGVSLNSPLHF. The CDR3, as DNA: TGCGCCAGCAGCTTGGTAGGCGTATCTCTGAATTCACCCCTCCACTTT.